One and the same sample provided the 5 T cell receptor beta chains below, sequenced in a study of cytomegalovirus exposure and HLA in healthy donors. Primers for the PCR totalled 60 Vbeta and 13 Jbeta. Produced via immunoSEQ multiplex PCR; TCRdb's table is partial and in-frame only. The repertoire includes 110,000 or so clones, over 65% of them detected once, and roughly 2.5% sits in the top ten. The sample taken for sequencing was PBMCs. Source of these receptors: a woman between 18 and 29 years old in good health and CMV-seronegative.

For the CDR3, the DNA is TGTGCCTGGAGTTTTCCAGAAAACATTCAGTACTTC. Translated: CAWSFPENIQYF. This chain joins TRBV30 and TRBJ2-4; D uncertain. V lost 2 bases and J 5 bases, leaving 7 bases between the germline ends. Germline V gives CDR1 GTSNPN, CDR2 SVGIG (reference sequence). The CDR3 totals 12 residues.

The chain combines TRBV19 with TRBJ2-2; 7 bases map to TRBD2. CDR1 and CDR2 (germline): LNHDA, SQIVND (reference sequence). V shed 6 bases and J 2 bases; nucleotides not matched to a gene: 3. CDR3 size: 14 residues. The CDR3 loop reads CASRGDYNTGELFF. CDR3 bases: TGTGCCAGTAGGGGGGACTATAACACCGGGGAGCTGTTTTTT.

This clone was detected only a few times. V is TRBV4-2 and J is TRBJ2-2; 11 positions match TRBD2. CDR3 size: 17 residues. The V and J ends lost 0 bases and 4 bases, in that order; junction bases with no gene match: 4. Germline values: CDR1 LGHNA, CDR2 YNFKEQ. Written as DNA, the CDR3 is TGTGCCAGCAGCCAAGATATAGCGGGGGGGCGCACCGGGGAGCTGTTTTTT. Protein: CASSQDIAGGRTGELFF.

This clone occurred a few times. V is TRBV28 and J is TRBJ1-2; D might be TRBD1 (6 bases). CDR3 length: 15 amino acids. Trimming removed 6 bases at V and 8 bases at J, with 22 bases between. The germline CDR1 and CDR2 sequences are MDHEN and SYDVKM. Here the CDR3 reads CASSFEQGGLRGYTF. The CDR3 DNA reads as TGTGCCAGCAGCTTCGAACAGGGAGGGTTGAGAGGCTACACCTTC.

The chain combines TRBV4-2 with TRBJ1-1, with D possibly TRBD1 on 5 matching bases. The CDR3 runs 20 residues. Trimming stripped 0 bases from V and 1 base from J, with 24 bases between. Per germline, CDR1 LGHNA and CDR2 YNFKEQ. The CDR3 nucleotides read TGTGCCAGCAGCCAAGATCGGGAGGGGTGGGCGGGGATTTCGAACACTGAAGCTTTCTTT. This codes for CASSQDREGWAGISNTEAFF.